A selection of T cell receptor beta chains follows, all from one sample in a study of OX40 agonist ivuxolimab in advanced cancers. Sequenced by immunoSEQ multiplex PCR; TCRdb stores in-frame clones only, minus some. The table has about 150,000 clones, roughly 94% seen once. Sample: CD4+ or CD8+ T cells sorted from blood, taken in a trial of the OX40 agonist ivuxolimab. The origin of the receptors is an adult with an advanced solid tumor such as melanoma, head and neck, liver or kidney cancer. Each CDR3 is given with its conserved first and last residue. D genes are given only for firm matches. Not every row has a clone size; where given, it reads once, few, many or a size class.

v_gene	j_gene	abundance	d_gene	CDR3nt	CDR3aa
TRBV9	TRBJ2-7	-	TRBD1	TGTGCCAGCAGCGTAGGGTCAGGGGGTCCCTACGAGCAGTACTTC	CASSVGSGGPYEQYF
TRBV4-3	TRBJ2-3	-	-	TGCGCCAGCAGCCAAGAGAGACTAGATACGCAGTATTTT	CASSQERLDTQYF
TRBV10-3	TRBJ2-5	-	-	TGTGCCATCAGGATTGATATACAAGAGACCCAGTACTTC	CAIRIDIQETQYF
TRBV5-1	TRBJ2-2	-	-	TGCGCCAGCAGCACCCTGGGGGATCCCGGCACCGGGGAGCTGTTTTTT	CASSTLGDPGTGELFF
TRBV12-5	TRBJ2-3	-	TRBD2	TGTGCTAGTGGTTTGACCCTAGCGGTGACTAGCACAGATACGCAGTATTTT	CASGLTLAVTSTDTQYF
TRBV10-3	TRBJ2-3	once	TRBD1	TGTGCCATCAGTGAGACCGGGACAGCAACAGATACGCAGTATTTT	CAISETGTATDTQYF
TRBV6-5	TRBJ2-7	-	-	TGTGCCAGCACCACATTCAGGGGAGCCTACGAGCAGTACTTC	CASTTFRGAYEQYF
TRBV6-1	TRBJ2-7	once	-	TGTGCCAGTAGGGGGGGGTCCTACGAGCAGTACTTC	CASRGGSYEQYF
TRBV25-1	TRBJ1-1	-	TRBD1	TGTGCCAGCAGTGTGATAGATCGACAGGGCCGCGCTGAAGCTTTCTTT	CASSVIDRQGRAEAFF
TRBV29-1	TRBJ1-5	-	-	TGCAGCGTTGCCAGCAATAGCAATCAGCCCCAGCATTTT	CSVASNSNQPQHF
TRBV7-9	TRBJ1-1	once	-	TGTGCCAGCAGCCGTGAGGGACTGTCGGCTGAAGCTTTCTTT	CASSREGLSAEAFF
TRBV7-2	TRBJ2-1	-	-	TGTGCCAGCAGCTTAGGCCCGACCGAGGACAATGAGCAGTTCTTC	CASSLGPTEDNEQFF
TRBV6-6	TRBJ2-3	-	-	TGTGCCAGCAGCCCCGGGACAGATACGCAGTATTTT	CASSPGTDTQYF
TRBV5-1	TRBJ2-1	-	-	TGCGCCAGCAGCTCCCCGGGGCACAATGAGCAGTTCTTC	CASSSPGHNEQFF
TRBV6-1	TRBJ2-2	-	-	TGTGCCAGCAGGAGGGGACCGAACACCGGGGAGCTGTTTTTT	CASRRGPNTGELFF
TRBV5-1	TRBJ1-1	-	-	TGCGCCAGCAGCTTTTCCGGGGATGTTAACCGCGTCACTGAAGCTTTCTTT	CASSFSGDVNRVTEAFF
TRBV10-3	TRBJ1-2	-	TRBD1	TGTGCCATCAACCCAGCCGAATACAGGGGGAACTATGGCTACACCTTC	CAINPAEYRGNYGYTF
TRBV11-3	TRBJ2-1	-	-	TGTGCCAGCAGCCAACTAGAGCGTAACAATGAGCAGTTCTTC	CASSQLERNNEQFF
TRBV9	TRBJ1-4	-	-	TGTGCCAGCAGCATTACAGGGTTTAGTAATGAAAAACTGTTTTTT	CASSITGFSNEKLFF
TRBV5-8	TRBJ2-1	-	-	TGTGCCAGCAGCTTGGTGGGGCAGTTTGCCTATGAGCAGTTCTTC	CASSLVGQFAYEQFF
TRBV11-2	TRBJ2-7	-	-	TGTGCCAGCAGCCTCGAGGACTGGCCCAGGCAGTACTTC	CASSLEDWPRQYF
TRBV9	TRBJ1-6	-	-	TGTGCCAGCGGGGATCGGTCACCCCTCCACTTT	CASGDRSPLHF
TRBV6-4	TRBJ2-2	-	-	TGTGCCAGCAGTGCCCCCCCGGCTTCGTTCGTCCCACAGTACACCGGGGAGCTGTTTTTT	CASSAPPASFVPQYTGELFF
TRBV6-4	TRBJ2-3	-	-	TGTGCCAGCAGTGAGGAGCGGGGCACAGATACGCAGTATTTT	CASSEERGTDTQYF
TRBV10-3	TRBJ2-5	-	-	TGTGCCATCGGATATAAGGGGGAGGAAGAGACCCAGTACTTC	CAIGYKGEEETQYF
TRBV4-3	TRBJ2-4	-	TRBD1	TGCGCCAGCAGCTTGACAGGGGGGCCCAAAAACATTCAGTACTTC	CASSLTGGPKNIQYF
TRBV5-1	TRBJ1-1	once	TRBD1	TGCGCCAGCAGCTCTGGACAGGGGAACACTGAAGCTTTCTTT	CASSSGQGNTEAFF
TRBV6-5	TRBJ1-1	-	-	TGTGCCAGCAAGGGACTGGCCACTGAAGCTTTCTTT	CASKGLATEAFF
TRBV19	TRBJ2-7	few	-	TGTGCCAGTAGTACTCAAACCCCGGCACTTAGCGCCGAGCAGTACTTC	CASSTQTPALSAEQYF
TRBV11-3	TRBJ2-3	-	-	TGTGCCAGCAGCCAAGGGGATACGCAGTATTTT	CASSQGDTQYF
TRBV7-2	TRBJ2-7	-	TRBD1	TGTGCCAGCAGCTTTACAGGGGTGCCTAGCTACGAGCAGTACTTC	CASSFTGVPSYEQYF
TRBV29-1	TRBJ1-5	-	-	TGCAGCGTAGCCCAGGGGAATAGCAATCAGCCCCAGCATTTT	CSVAQGNSNQPQHF
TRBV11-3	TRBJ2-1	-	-	TGTGCCAGCAGCTTAAATGGGGGAAGTGGTGAGCAGTTCTTC	CASSLNGGSGEQFF
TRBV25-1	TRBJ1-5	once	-	TGTGCCAGCATAAGGTTTCATCAGCCCCAGCATTTT	CASIRFHQPQHF
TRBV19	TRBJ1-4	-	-	TGTGCCAGCATACCGGGCGACAGGATTGGGGAAAAACTGTTTTTT	CASIPGDRIGEKLFF
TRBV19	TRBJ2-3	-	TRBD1	TGTGCCAGTAGTTCTCGACAGGGCGGCACAGATACGCAGTATTTT	CASSSRQGGTDTQYF
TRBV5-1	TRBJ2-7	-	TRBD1	TGCGCCAGCAGTCGACGGGACAGGGTTTCCCTCCACGAGCAGTACTTC	CASSRRDRVSLHEQYF
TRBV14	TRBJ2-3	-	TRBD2	TGTGCCAGCAGCCAACTGACTAGCGGGGGGGCCGCTACGCAGTATTTT	CASSQLTSGGAATQYF